The 9 T cell receptor beta chains below come from one sample, sequenced in a study of blood T cell repertoires in COVID-19. Produced via immunoSEQ multiplex PCR; TCRdb's table is partial and in-frame only. The data show roughly 120,000 clones, over 85% seen once. Sequenced material: peripheral blood. The receptors were gathered from a man in his fifties or sixties with active COVID-19.

The chain employs TRBV6-5 and TRBJ2-3, with 7 bases matching TRBD1. V lost 4 bases to trimming and J lost 0 bases; unmatched junction nucleotides: 4. CDR1 and CDR2 from the germline V gene are MNHEY and SVGAGI. This CDR3 contains 15 residues. CDR3 nucleotides: TGTGCCAGCAGTTCCGGACAGGTTAGCACAGATACGCAGTATTTT. Translated: CASSSGQVSTDTQYF.

This clone was seen a single time. DNA for the CDR3: TGTGCCAGCAGCTTCACCGGGACAGGGGCAGATACGCAGTATTTT. Translated: CASSFTGTGADTQYF. This rearrangement joins TRBV7-3 to TRBJ2-3; 10 nucleotides align to TRBD1. V trimming: 3 bases; J trimming: 4 bases; junction bases outside the gene matches: 4. The CDR3 extends over 15 amino acids. Germline V gene data show CDR1 as SGHTA and CDR2 as FQGTGA.

The genes are TRBV19 and TRBJ2-2, with 9 bases fitting TRBD2. This CDR3 contains 17 residues. V lost 6 bases, J lost 4 bases, and 12 bases stayed unmatched. Germline CDR1 reads LNHDA; CDR2 reads SQIVND (reference sequence). The CDR3 sequence is CASSVPGSGRSTGELFF. CDR3 nucleotides: TGTGCCAGTAGCGTCCCAGGTAGCGGGAGATCCACCGGGGAGCTGTTTTTT.

This clone was observed a few times. The gene calls are TRBV7-3 and TRBJ2-3; D unresolved. This CDR3 is 13 amino acids long. Looked up from germline, CDR1 is SGHTA and CDR2 is FQGTGA. V was pared by 5 bases and J by 4 bases, with 10 bases between. In DNA, the CDR3 is TGTGCCAGCAGCCGATGGGCCTCAGATACGCAGTATTTT. Its protein product is CASSRWASDTQYF.

The rearrangement uses TRBV4-1 and TRBJ2-7; 7 bases are shared with TRBD1. Germline V lookup: CDR1 MGHRA, CDR2 YSYEKL. The junction had 8 bases not matched to a gene; V was cut back by 0 bases and J by 0 bases. The CDR3 is 17 residues long. CDR3 protein: CASSQELGTAYSYEQYF. In nucleotides, the CDR3 is TGCGCCAGCAGCCAAGAACTGGGGACAGCATACTCCTACGAGCAGTACTTC.

V and J are TRBV29-1 and TRBJ1-4, with TRBD1 matching over 7 bases. The V and J ends lost 7 bases and 6 bases, in that order; junction bases with no gene match: 14. The CDR3 has 15 residues. CDR1 SQVTM and CDR2 ANQGSEA come from the germline V gene. CDR3 coding DNA: TGCAGCGCACGTATGACCGGGACAGTGCATGAAAAACTGTTTTTT. Translated, it gives CSARMTGTVHEKLFF.

The gene calls are TRBV6-5 and TRBJ2-7, with 11 bases lining up with TRBD1. This CDR3 region has 14 residues. Germline V gene lookup returns CDR1 MNHEY and CDR2 SVGAGI. The junction had 5 bases not matched to a gene; V was cut back by 6 bases and J by 4 bases. The CDR3 nucleotides are TGTGCCAGCAGAGTAGGGACAGGGGGATACGAGCAGTACTTC. It codes for CASRVGTGGYEQYF.

The rearrangement links TRBV3-1 (or the pseudogene TRBV3-2) to TRBJ2-1; D may be TRBD1 (6 bases). CDR3 length: 13 amino acids. CDR1 LGHDT and CDR2 YNNKEL come from the germline V gene (reference sequence). V was cut by 1 base and J by 9 bases, with 10 bases left in between. The CDR3 nucleotides are TGTGCCAGCAGCCAAGGGCGAGGGGGTGAGCAGTTCTTC. Translation gives CASSQGRGGEQFF.

The chain is built from TRBV6-7 and TRBJ2-1; 8 nucleotides agree with TRBD1. TRBV6-7 is reported as an ORF; its role is uncertain. There are 15 residues in the CDR3. The J segment lost 5 bases and the V segment lost 5 bases, leaving 8 bases of the junction unmatched. The CDR3 bases are TGTGCCAGCAGTCGGTCGACAGGGGTGGACAATGAGCAGTTCTTC. This gives the protein CASSRSTGVDNEQFF.